The following is a TCR beta chain sequence with its context. No antigen is known for it. Once RNA had been extracted, it was reverse transcribed into cDNA to act as the sequencing template. Clones were read by immunoSEQ multiplex PCR, and TCRdb kept only the in-frame ones, dropping some. This sample carries 200,000 to 250,000 clones, under 60% of them seen once, and the ten largest clones take around 1.6%. The data are from a study of CD8+ T cells in alopecia areata. Treatment specified: oral pan-JAK inhibitor, 5-10 mg twice daily. Peripheral blood and lesional scalp punch biopsies came from alopecia areata patients. Overall study results and limits: Among the 100 top clones, expanded CD8+ clones, like scalp clonality, were significantly decreased by tofacitinib. Scalp data also include sequences from resident alphabeta T cells of normal skin. Lesional scalp, especially alopecia totalis/universalis, showed higher clonality than normal scalp.

This receptor was taken from a human donor with alopecia areata. The sequencing used CD4+ T cells sorted from blood, collected at week 4, from a patient treated with tofacitinib.

This CDR3 is CASKIQGSNTYEQYF. CDR3 sequence (DNA): TGTGCCAGCAAGATACAGGGGTCGAACACCTACGAGCAGTACTTC. The chain employs TRBV2 and TRBJ2-7, with 7 bases fitting TRBD1. J lost 2 bases, V lost 7 bases, and 11 bases had no gene match. The CDR3 length is 15 residues. Per germline, CDR1 SNHLY and CDR2 FYNNEI.